The clone carrying this T cell receptor beta chain was seen once. Its antigen is as yet unknown. PCR involved 60 Vbeta and 13 Jbeta primers. Sequenced by immunoSEQ multiplex PCR; TCRdb stores in-frame clones only, minus some. This table has approximately 170,000 clones, around 80% appearing once. This entry comes from a study of cytomegalovirus exposure and HLA in healthy donors. General study results and limits: Follow-up analysis seemed to connect common viral pathogens with several of the most significant clusters identified. Later, TCR association rates were found to vary by HLA locus, highest for DRB1 and lowest for HLA-C. As a later analysis showed, a missense DCLRE1C variant was linked to trimming of TCR beta V- and J-genes. Highly shared variants forming one cluster were likely a sequencing artifact.

CDR1 is LGHNA, CDR2 YSLEER, per germline. Trimming at V came to 2 bases and at J to 7 bases, leaving 6 bases not matched to a gene. CDR3 length equals 16 residues. The TCR originated in a woman aged 50 to 60 in good health and CMV-seronegative. The genes are TRBV4-3 and TRBJ1-6, with 9 bases fitting TRBD1. Input material: PBMCs. The CDR3 bases are TGCGCCAGCAGCCAACGCGTGGGACAGGGAAATTCACCCCTCCACTTT. Residues: CASSQRVGQGNSPLHF.